Below, 25 T cell receptor beta chains from the same sample are listed, as sequenced in a study of blood T cell repertoires in COVID-19. The table came from immunoSEQ multiplex PCR; TCRdb's copy has only in-frame clones and leaves some out. The sample consists of roughly 240,000 clones, approximately 87% of them appearing once. Input material: peripheral blood. The receptors shown here come from a man aged 55 to 70 who had recovered from COVID-19.

The rearrangement joins TRBV28 to TRBJ1-1; 9 bases line up with TRBD1. Per the germline V gene, CDR1 is MDHEN and CDR2 is SYDVKM. The CDR3 runs 16 residues. J was trimmed by 5 bases and V by 5 bases; bases with no gene match: 12. The CDR3: CASSPTPTGGGTEAFF. CDR3 coding DNA: TGTGCCAGCAGTCCGACGCCGACAGGGGGGGGAACTGAAGCTTTCTTT.

The chain links TRBV3-1 (or the pseudogene TRBV3-2) to TRBJ1-6; D gene uncertain. This CDR3 contains 16 residues. Germline V lookup: CDR1 LGHDT, CDR2 YNNKEL (reference sequence). Trimming removed 4 bases from V and 0 bases from J, with 10 bases in between. The CDR3 DNA is TGTGCCAGCAGCCCGAATACTGGCTCCTATAATTCACCCCTCCACTTT. Residues: CASSPNTGSYNSPLHF.

The chain has TRBV18 and TRBJ1-2; TRBD1 agrees at 9 bases. The junction had 7 bases not matched to a gene; V was cut back by 5 bases and J by 6 bases. The CDR3 is 14 amino acids. Germline CDR1 is KGHSH and CDR2 is LQKENI. In DNA, the CDR3 is TGTGCCAGCTCATCGAACAGGGGGCTGGATGGCTACACCTTC. Residues: CASSSNRGLDGYTF.

V and J are TRBV2 and TRBJ2-7, with 8 bases fitting TRBD1. The CDR3 has 12 amino acids. CDR1 and CDR2 from the germline V gene are SNHLY and FYNNEI. V lost 6 bases to trimming and J lost 10 bases; unmatched junction nucleotides: 8. DNA of the CDR3: TGTGCCAGCAGAGGTGGGACAGGCGGACAGTACTTC. Translating gives CASRGGTGGQYF. Full variable domain (missing parts from reference TRBV2 and TRBJ2-7): EPEVTQTPSHQVTQMGQEVILRCVPISNHLYFYWYRQILGQKVEFLVSFYNNEISEKSEIFDDQFSVERPDGSNFTLKIRSTKLEDSAMYFCASRGGTGGQYFGPGTRLTVT.

This clone was seen only a few times. The chain has TRBV6-1 and TRBJ2-2, with D possibly TRBD1 on 5 matching bases. V lost 3 bases to trimming and J lost 4 bases, with 18 bases between them. CDR1 MNHNS and CDR2 SASEGT come from the germline V gene. This CDR3 has 17 residues. The CDR3 loop reads CASSENRDSRSTGELFF. CDR3 DNA sequence: TGTGCCAGCAGTGAGAACCGAGACAGCCGATCCACCGGGGAGCTGTTTTTT.

The chain is built from TRBV2 and TRBJ2-3; TRBD1 matches at 7 bases. J gave up 1 base and V 9 bases, and 4 bases lay outside the gene matches. The CDR3 covers 13 residues. From germline, CDR1 is SNHLY and CDR2 FYNNEI. The CDR3 sequence: CARSGTGTDTQYF. The CDR3 DNA follows: TGTGCCAGATCCGGGACAGGCACAGATACGCAGTATTTT.

The rearrangement uses TRBV5-6 and TRBJ2-7; the match to TRBD1 covers 8 bases. Germline values: CDR1 SGHDT, CDR2 YYEEEE. J was trimmed by 2 bases and V by 3 bases; bases with no gene match: 10. This CDR3 has 16 residues. The CDR3 protein is CASSSTETGVPYEQYF. The CDR3 DNA sequence: TGTGCCAGCAGCTCCACCGAGACAGGGGTCCCCTACGAGCAGTACTTC.

The V and J genes are TRBV18 and TRBJ2-7; 11 nucleotides match TRBD1. The CDR3 spans 14 residues. The V segment lost 3 bases and the J segment 4 bases; nucleotides outside the gene matches: 2. Germline values: CDR1 KGHSH, CDR2 LQKENI. The CDR3 reads CASSPGTGGYEQYF. The CDR3, as DNA: TGTGCCAGCTCACCCGGGACAGGGGGGTACGAGCAGTACTTC.

This clone was seen more than once but under ten times. V and J are TRBV9 and TRBJ1-2, with no clear D. The CDR3 runs 13 residues. V lost 3 bases, J lost 2 bases, and 8 bases lay in between. Germline loops: CDR1 SGDLS, CDR2 YYNGEE. The CDR3 sequence: CASSEQRNYGYTF. In DNA form, the CDR3 reads TGTGCCAGCAGCGAACAGAGAAACTATGGCTACACCTTC.

The rearrangement joins TRBV10-2 to TRBJ2-1; 11 bases align to TRBD2. The CDR3 totals 15 residues. V shed 7 bases, J shed 4 bases, and the junction held 6 bases outside the gene matches. The germline V gene encodes CDR1 WSHSY and CDR2 SAAADI. The CDR3 bases are TGCGCCAGCATAAGGGCTAGCGGGAGGTACAATGAGCAGTTCTTC. Its protein product is CASIRASGRYNEQFF.

The chain employs TRBV5-1 and TRBJ2-1; TRBD2 agrees at 13 bases. The germline V gene has CDR1 SGHRS and CDR2 YFSETQ. Trimming at V came to 2 bases and at J to 6 bases, leaving 2 bases not matched to a gene. The CDR3 covers 15 residues. The CDR3 loop is CASSLLAGGFNEQFF. The CDR3, as DNA: TGCGCCAGCAGCTTACTAGCGGGGGGGTTCAATGAGCAGTTCTTC.

This chain links TRBV28 with TRBJ1-2; 8 bases fit TRBD1. The V gene's germline CDR1 is MDHEN and CDR2 SYDVKM. V lost 2 bases and J lost 5; bases outside the gene matches: 4. The CDR3 contains 14 residues. CDR3 region: CASSLARGRYGYTF. In DNA, the CDR3 is TGTGCCAGCAGTTTAGCCAGGGGGCGGTATGGCTACACCTTC.

The chain combines TRBV5-6 with TRBJ2-5; 9 nucleotides align to TRBD2. The CDR3 is 17 residues long. Germline V CDR1 and CDR2: SGHDT, YYEEEE. V dropped 0 bases and J dropped 5; count of bases not matched to a gene: 11. The CDR3 bases are TGTGCCAGCAGCTTGGTGCTGGCGGGAGGGCAGGGGGAGACCCAGTACTTC. Protein product: CASSLVLAGGQGETQYF.

CDR3 bases: TGTGCCAGTAGTATAGACTTTAGCGGGGGAGCTTCCTACGAGCAGTACTTC. Amino acid sequence: CASSIDFSGGASYEQYF. The V call is TRBV19, the J call TRBJ2-7; 9 nucleotides agree with TRBD2. Germline V gene lookup returns CDR1 LNHDA and CDR2 SQIVND (reference sequence). This CDR3 is built from 17 residues. The junction had 7 bases not matched to a gene; V was cut back by 0 bases and J by 1 base.

V and J are TRBV28 and TRBJ2-7; 7 bases match TRBD2. J gave up 6 bases and V 3 bases, and 8 bases lay outside the gene matches. The CDR3 length is 14 residues. The V gene's germline CDR1 is MDHEN and CDR2 SYDVKM. CDR3 in DNA: TGTGCCAGCAGTTTGGTGCGGGGGAGGCGCGAGCAGTACTTC. Its translation is CASSLVRGRREQYF. Together with reference TRBV28 and TRBJ2-7, the CDR3 gives the full variable domain: DVKVTQSSRYLVKRTGEKVFLECVQDMDHENMFWYRQDPGLGLRLIYFSYDVKMKEKGDIPEGYSVSREKKERFSLILESASTNQTSMYLCASSLVRGRREQYFGPGTRLTVT.

This clone was counted a single time. J is TRBJ1-2 and V is TRBV6-1; no definite D call. This CDR3 is built from 12 residues. Germline lookup yields CDR1 MNHNS and CDR2 SASEGT. Trimming removed 5 bases from V and 8 bases from J, with 12 bases in between. DNA of the CDR3: TGTGCCAGCAGTACTCTGAGGGAAGGCTACACCTTC. As protein: CASSTLREGYTF.

The chain joins TRBV5-1 to TRBJ2-1; D may be TRBD1 (5 bases). The CDR3 is 15 amino acids. The germline CDR1 and CDR2 sequences are SGHRS and YFSETQ. V shed 3 bases and J shed 6 bases, with 16 bases lying between them. The CDR3 loop is CASSSTVDGGNEQFF. The CDR3 DNA is TGCGCCAGCAGCTCGACAGTAGACGGTGGCAATGAGCAGTTCTTC. Full variable domain (outside the CDR3, taken from reference TRBV5-1 and TRBJ2-1): KAGVTQTPRYLIKTRGQQVTLSCSPISGHRSVSWYQQTPGQGLQFLFEYFSETQRNKGNFPGRFSGRQFSNSRSEMNVSTLELGDSALYLCASSSTVDGGNEQFFGPGTRLTVL.

J is TRBJ2-1 and V is TRBV6-5; 12 bases map to TRBD2. J was trimmed by 6 bases and V by 6 bases; bases with no gene match: 3. This CDR3 has 14 residues. Germline loops: CDR1 MNHEY, CDR2 SVGAGI. CDR3 coding DNA: TGTGCCAGCAGGCCGGGACTAGCGGGCAATGAGCAGTTCTTC. Protein: CASRPGLAGNEQFF.

This clone was seen only a few times. The J gene is TRBJ1-6, the V gene TRBV2; 7 nucleotides match TRBD1. This CDR3 region has 14 residues. The germline gives CDR1 SNHLY, CDR2 FYNNEI. V was clipped by 6 bases and J by 5 bases; unmatched bases: 4. The CDR3 sequence is CASRPGQNNSPLHF. DNA of the CDR3: TGTGCCAGCAGACCGGGACAGAATAATTCACCCCTCCACTTT.

CDR3 sequence reads: CATSRQTSGVSEQYF. The CDR3, as DNA: TGTGCCACCAGCAGGCAGACTAGCGGGGTTTCCGAGCAGTACTTC. The rearrangement uses TRBV15 and TRBJ2-7, with TRBD2 matching 11 bases. The CDR3 runs to 15 residues. V trimming: 3 bases; J trimming: 6 bases; junction bases outside the gene matches: 7. Germline CDR1 LNHNV, CDR2 YYDKDF (reference sequence).

This clone was observed a handful of times. The V gene is TRBV6-5, the J gene TRBJ1-3; D possibly corresponds to TRBD1 (5 bases). Trimming removed 6 bases at V and 2 bases at J, with 14 bases between. Germline V CDR1 and CDR2: MNHEY, SVGAGI. The CDR3 sequence is 15 residues long. Here the CDR3 DNA reads TGTGCCAGCAGAGGGGTGTCCAGTCCTGGAAACACCATATATTTT. It yields the protein CASRGVSSPGNTIYF.

This sequence joins TRBV5-1 and TRBJ1-2; 7 bases agree with TRBD1. The V gene's germline CDR1 is SGHRS and CDR2 YFSETQ. The length of the CDR3 is 15 residues. V gave up 1 base and J gave up 7 bases; unmatched junction bases: 10. The CDR3 loop reads CASSLTTGTASGYTF. CDR3 bases: TGCGCCAGCAGCTTGACCACGGGGACAGCTTCTGGCTACACCTTC.

This clone appeared once. The chain has TRBV7-9 and TRBJ2-7; 9 bases are shared with TRBD1. Per germline, CDR1 SEHNR and CDR2 FQNEAQ (reference sequence). This CDR3 spans 16 amino acids. Trimming cost V 4 bases and J 5 bases; bases outside gene matches: 12. CDR3 in DNA: TGTGCCAGCAGCTCCGGCCGGGGACAGGGCCACAACGAGCAGTACTTC. As protein: CASSSGRGQGHNEQYF.

This chain connects TRBV11-2 to TRBJ2-4, with 9 nucleotides matching TRBD1. CDR1 and CDR2 (germline): SGHAT, FQNNGV. The junction had 2 bases not matched to a gene; V was cut back by 6 bases and J by 5 bases. The CDR3 extends over 13 amino acids. The CDR3 DNA follows: TGTGCCAGCAGAAGGACAGGGGAAAACATTCAGTACTTC. Translating gives CASRRTGENIQYF.

The chain has TRBV5-1 and TRBJ2-1; 10 bases are shared with TRBD1. CDR3 length: 15 residues. Germline V gene data show CDR1 as SGHRS and CDR2 as YFSETQ. Trimming removed 4 bases from V and 2 bases from J; junction bases left unmatched: 3. The CDR3 region has the DNA TGCGCCAGCAGCGCCGGGACAGGGGCCTACAATGAGCAGTTCTTC. Protein sequence: CASSAGTGAYNEQFF.